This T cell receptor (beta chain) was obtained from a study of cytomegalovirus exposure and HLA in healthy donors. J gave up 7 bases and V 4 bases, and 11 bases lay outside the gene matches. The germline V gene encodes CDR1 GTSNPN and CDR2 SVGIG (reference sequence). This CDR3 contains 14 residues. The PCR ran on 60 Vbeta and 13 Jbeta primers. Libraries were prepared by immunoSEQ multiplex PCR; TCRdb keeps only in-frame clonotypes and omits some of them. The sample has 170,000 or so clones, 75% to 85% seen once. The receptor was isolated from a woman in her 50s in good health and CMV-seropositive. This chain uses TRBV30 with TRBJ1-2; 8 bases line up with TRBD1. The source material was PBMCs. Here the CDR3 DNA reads TGTGCCTGGACCACGACAGGGGAAGCGGCTGGCTACACCTTC. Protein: CAWTTTGEAAGYTF.